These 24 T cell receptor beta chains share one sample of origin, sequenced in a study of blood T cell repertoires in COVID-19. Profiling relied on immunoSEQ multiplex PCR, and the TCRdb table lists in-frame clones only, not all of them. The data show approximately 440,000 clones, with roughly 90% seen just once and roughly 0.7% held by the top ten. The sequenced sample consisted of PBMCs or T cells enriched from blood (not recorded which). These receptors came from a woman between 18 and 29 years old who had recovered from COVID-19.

CDR3 amino acids: CASSKMEGNSPLHF. The DNA of the CDR3 is TGTGCCAGCAGTAAGATGGAGGGGAATTCACCCCTCCACTTT. The V call is TRBV5-4, the J call TRBJ1-6, with D perhaps TRBD1 (5 bases). The CDR3 is made up of 14 amino acids. The V end was cut by 5 bases, the J end by 7 bases, with 13 bases between. Germline V gene lookup returns CDR1 SGHNT and CDR2 YYREEE (reference sequence).

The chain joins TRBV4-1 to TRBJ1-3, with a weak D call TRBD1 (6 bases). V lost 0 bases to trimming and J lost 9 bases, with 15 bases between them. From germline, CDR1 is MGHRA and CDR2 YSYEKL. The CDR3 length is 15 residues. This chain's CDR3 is CASSQDTGRPVTIYF. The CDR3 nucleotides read TGCGCCAGCAGCCAAGATACAGGGCGGCCGGTCACCATATATTTT.

Here the CDR3 DNA reads TGTGCCATCAGTGAGTTCGGACAGGGTATCCTCGAGCAGTTCTTC. It yields the protein CAISEFGQGILEQFF. The chain joins TRBV10-3 to TRBJ2-1, with TRBD1 matching 8 bases. With 1 base clipped from V and 10 bases from J, the junction kept 9 bases outside the gene matches. The CDR3 has 15 residues. In germline, CDR1 is ENHRY, CDR2 SYGVKD.

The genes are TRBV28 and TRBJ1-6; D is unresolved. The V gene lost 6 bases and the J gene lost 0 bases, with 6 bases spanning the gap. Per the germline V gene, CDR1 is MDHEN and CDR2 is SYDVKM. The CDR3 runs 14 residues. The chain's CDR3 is CASSVRSYNSPLHF. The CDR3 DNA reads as TGTGCCAGCAGCGTCCGCTCCTATAATTCACCCCTCCACTTT.

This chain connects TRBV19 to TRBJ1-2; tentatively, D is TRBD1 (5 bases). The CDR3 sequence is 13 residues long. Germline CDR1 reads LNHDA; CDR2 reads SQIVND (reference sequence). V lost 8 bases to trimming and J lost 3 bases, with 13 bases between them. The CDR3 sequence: CASSPGTDYGYTF. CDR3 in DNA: TGTGCCAGTTCCCCCGGGACTGACTATGGCTACACCTTC.

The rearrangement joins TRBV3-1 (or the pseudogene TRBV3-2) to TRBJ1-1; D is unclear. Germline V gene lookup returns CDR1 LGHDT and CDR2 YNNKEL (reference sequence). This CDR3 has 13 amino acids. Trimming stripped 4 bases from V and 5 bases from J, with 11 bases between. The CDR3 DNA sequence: TGTGCCAGCAGCCGAGGGAGAGGGACTGAAGCTTTCTTT. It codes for CASSRGRGTEAFF.

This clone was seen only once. The CDR3 is CASSIVGLNYGYTF. The CDR3 DNA reads TGTGCCAGTAGTATAGTTGGCCTTAACTATGGCTACACCTTC. This chain joins TRBV19 and TRBJ1-2; D gene ambiguous. Germline assignment: CDR1 LNHDA and CDR2 SQIVND (reference sequence). The CDR3 runs to 14 residues. V gave up 1 base and J gave up 1 base, with 7 bases separating them.

The CDR3 nucleotides are TGCGCCAGCAGCTTCGGACAGGGAGGAAATTCACCCCTCCACTTT. This gives the protein CASSFGQGGNSPLHF. The genes are TRBV5-1 and TRBJ1-6, with TRBD1 identical over 8 bases. This CDR3 is 15 amino acids long. In germline, CDR1 is SGHRS, CDR2 YFSETQ. V was clipped by 2 bases and J by 7 bases; unmatched bases: 5.

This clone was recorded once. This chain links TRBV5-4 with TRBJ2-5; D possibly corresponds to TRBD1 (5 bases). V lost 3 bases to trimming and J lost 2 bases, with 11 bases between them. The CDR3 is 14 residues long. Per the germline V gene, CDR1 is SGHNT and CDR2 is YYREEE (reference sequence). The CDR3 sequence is CASSSRAEQETQYF. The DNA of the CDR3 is TGTGCCAGCAGCTCCAGGGCGGAGCAAGAGACCCAGTACTTC.

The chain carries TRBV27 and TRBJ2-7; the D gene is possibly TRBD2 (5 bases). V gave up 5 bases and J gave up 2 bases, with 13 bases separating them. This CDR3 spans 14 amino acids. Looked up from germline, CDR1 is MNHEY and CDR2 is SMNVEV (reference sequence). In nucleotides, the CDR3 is TGTGCCAGCAGTCCCCTAGCCAGCCCCTACGAGCAGTACTTC. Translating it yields CASSPLASPYEQYF.

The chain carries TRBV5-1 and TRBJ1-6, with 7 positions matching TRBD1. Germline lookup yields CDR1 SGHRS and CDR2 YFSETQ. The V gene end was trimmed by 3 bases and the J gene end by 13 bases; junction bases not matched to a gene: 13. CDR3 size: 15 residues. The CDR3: CASSSREGETGPLHF. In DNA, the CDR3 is TGCGCCAGCAGCTCCCGGGAGGGGGAGACAGGGCCCCTCCACTTT.

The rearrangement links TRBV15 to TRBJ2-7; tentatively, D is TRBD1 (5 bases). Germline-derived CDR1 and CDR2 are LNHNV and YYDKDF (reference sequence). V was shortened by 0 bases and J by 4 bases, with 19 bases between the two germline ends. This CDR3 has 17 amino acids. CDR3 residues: CATSREYQGGRGYEQYF. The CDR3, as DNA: TGTGCCACCAGCAGAGAATACCAGGGCGGCCGTGGGTACGAGCAGTACTTC.

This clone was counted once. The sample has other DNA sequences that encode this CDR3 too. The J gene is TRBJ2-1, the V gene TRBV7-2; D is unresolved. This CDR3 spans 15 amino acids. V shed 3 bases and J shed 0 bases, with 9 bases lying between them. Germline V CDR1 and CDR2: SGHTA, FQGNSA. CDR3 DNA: TGTGCCAGCAGCTTTGGCGGCGGCTCCTACAATGAGCAGTTCTTC. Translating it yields CASSFGGGSYNEQFF.

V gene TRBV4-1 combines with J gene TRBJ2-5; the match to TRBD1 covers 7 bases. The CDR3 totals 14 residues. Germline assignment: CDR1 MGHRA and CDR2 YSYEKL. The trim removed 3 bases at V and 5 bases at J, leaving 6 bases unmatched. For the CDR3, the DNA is TGCGCCAGCAGCCACCCAGTGGACAGGGAGACCCAGTACTTC. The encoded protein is CASSHPVDRETQYF.

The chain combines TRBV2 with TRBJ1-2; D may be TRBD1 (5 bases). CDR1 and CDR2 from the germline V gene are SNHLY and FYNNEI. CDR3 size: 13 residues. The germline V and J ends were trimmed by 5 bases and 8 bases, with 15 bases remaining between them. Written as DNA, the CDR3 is TGTGCCAGCAGTCCCCAAGGGGAAGAGGGCTACACCTTC. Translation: CASSPQGEEGYTF.

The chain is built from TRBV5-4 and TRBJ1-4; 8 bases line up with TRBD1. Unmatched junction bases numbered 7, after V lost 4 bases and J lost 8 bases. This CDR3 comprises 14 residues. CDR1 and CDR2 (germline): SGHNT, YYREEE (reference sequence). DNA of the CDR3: TGTGCCAGCAGCCCTCGGGGACAGGAAGAAAAACTGTTTTTT. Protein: CASSPRGQEEKLFF.

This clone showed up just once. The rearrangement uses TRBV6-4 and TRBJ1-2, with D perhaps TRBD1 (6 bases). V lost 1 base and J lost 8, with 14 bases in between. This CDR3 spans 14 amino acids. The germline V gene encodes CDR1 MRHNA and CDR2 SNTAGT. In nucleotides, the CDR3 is TGTGCCAGCAGTGACTTGCCAGGGGCCGGGGGCTACACCTTC. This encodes CASSDLPGAGGYTF.

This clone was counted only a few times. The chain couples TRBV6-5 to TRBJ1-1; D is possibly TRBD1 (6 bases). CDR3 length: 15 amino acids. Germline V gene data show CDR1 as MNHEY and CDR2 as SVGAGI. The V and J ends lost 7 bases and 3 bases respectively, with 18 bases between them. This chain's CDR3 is CASTPRGGRDTEAFF. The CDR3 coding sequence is TGTGCCAGCACTCCTAGGGGGGGTAGGGACACTGAAGCTTTCTTT.

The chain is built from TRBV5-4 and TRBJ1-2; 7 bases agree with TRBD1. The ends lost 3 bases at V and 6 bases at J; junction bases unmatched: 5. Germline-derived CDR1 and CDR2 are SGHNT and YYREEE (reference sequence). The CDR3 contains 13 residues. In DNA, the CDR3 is TGTGCCAGCAGCTCAGACAGGGACAATGGCTACACCTTC. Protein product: CASSSDRDNGYTF.

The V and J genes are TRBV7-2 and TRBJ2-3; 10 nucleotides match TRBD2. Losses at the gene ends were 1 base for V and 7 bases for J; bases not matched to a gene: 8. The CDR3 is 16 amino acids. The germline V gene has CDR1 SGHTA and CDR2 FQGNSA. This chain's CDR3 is CASSLGPAGGPNTQYF. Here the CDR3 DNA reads TGTGCCAGCAGCTTAGGGCCAGCGGGGGGGCCAAATACGCAGTATTTT. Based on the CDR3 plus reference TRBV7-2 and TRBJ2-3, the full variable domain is GAGVSQSPSNKVTEKGKDVELRCDPISGHTALYWYRQSLGQGLEFLIYFQGNSAPDKSGLPSDRFSAERTGGSVSTLTIQRTQQEDSAVYLCASSLGPAGGPNTQYFGPGTRLTVL.

DNA for the CDR3: TGTGCCACCAGCAGATCCAATAACTATGGCTACACCTTC. Amino acid sequence: CATSRSNNYGYTF. This chain connects TRBV15 to TRBJ1-2; D not certain. The CDR3 loop spans 13 amino acids. The germline V gene encodes CDR1 LNHNV and CDR2 YYDKDF (reference sequence). Trimming left V 2 bases short and J 1 base short, with 5 bases between.

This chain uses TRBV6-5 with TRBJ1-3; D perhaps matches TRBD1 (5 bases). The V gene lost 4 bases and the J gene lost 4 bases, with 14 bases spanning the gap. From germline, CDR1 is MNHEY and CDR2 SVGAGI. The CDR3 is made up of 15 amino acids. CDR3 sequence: CASSSLGVAGNTIYF. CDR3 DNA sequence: TGTGCCAGCAGTTCCTTAGGGGTAGCCGGAAACACCATATATTTT.

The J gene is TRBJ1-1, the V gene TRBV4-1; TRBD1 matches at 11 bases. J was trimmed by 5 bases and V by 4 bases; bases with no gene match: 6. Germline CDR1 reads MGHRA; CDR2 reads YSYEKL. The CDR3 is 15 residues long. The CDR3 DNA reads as TGCGCCAGCAGCCGCCTGGGACAGGGGGGGACTGAAGCTTTCTTT. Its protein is CASSRLGQGGTEAFF.

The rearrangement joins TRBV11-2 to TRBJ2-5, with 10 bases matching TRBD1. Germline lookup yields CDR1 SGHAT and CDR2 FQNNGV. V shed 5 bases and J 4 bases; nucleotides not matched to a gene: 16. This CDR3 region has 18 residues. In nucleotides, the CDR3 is TGTGCCAGCAGCGGCCACGGGGACAGGGGATCCCTGAGAGAGACCCAGTACTTC. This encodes CASSGHGDRGSLRETQYF.